This TCR beta chain is drawn from a study of quantifying T cell responses using KT2 cells. Looking at the study overall: RNA was reverse transcribed with TCR alpha and beta constant-region primers.

The cDNA 3' end received a ligated oligonucleotide with a UMI. The first PCR ran 4 to 5 cycles with an equimolar RC1.1 and RC1.2 beta primer mix. TCRdb used MiXCR to reprocess the UMI-ligation and nested PCR reads, holding one entry per CDR3 protein. The table shows some 48,000 distinct CDR3 sequences, with under 14% occurring only once. Germline CDR1 MGHDK, CDR2 SYGVNS. The CDR3 totals 14 residues. The ends were cut back, 1 base at V and 4 bases at J, with 10 bases in the middle. The sample comprised PBMCs spiked with cells of the T cell clone KT2. The sequence derives from a human donor. This rearrangement joins TRBV25-1 to TRBJ2-5, with D possibly TRBD1 on 5 matching bases. In DNA form, the CDR3 reads TGTGCCAGCAGTGAATTTGGACAAGGAGAGACCCAGTACTTC. It translates to CASSEFGQGETQYF.